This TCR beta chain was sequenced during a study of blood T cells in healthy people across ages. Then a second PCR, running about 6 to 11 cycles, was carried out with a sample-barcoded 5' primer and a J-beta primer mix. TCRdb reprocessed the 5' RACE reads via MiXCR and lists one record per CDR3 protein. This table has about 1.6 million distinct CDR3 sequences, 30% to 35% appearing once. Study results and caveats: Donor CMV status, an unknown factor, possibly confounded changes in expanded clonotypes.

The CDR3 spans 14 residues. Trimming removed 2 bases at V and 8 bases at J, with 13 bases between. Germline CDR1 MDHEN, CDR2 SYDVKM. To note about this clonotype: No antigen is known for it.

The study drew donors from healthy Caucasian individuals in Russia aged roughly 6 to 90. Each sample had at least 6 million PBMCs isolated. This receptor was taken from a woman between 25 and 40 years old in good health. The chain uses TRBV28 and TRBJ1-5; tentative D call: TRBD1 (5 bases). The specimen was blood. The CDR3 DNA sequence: TGTGCCAGCAGTTTAGCCTCCGCGGGGGAGCCCCAGCATTTT. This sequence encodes CASSLASAGEPQHF.